This passage covers 12 T cell receptor beta chains from one sample sequenced in a study of shared clonotypes between healthy human individuals. The method was immunoSEQ multiplex PCR; TCRdb's version includes in-frame clones alone and lacks a portion of them. The sample lists some 2 million clones; roughly 94% were seen once. Naive CD8 cells were CD45RO-negative, positively selected for CCR7, excluding terminally differentiated effector memory CD45RA+ cells. Material for sequencing was naive CD8+ T cells sorted from blood. These receptors were collected from a man younger than 35 in good health.

CDR3 protein: CASSSSRLTQETQYF. DNA of the CDR3: TGTGCCAGCAGCTCAAGTAGACTAACCCAAGAGACCCAGTACTTC. The chain joins TRBV7-6 to TRBJ2-5, with a possible D match to TRBD2 (5 bases). Trimming took off 4 bases at V and 1 base at J, with 13 bases between the two ends. CDR3 length: 15 amino acids. The germline V gene has CDR1 SGHVS and CDR2 FNYEAQ.

V and J are TRBV7-2 and TRBJ2-1; 16 bases align to TRBD2. Trimming cost V 3 bases and J 10 bases; bases outside gene matches: 3. CDR1 is SGHTA, CDR2 FQGNSA, per germline. The length of the CDR3 is 15 residues. The chain's CDR3 is CASSLGLAGGQEQFF. The CDR3 nucleotides are TGTGCCAGCAGCTTGGGACTAGCGGGGGGGCAGGAGCAGTTCTTC.

The chain uses TRBV4-1 and TRBJ2-3; D not resolved. CDR1 and CDR2 from the germline V gene are MGHRA and YSYEKL. Trimming cost V 2 bases and J 5 bases, with 14 bases left between them. The CDR3 length is 15 residues. CDR3 sequence (DNA): TGCGCCAGCAGCCAACCTCCCGCGGACCTAGATACGCAGTATTTT. This sequence encodes CASSQPPADLDTQYF.

CDR3 protein: CASSLGTGTGNNEQYF. The CDR3 nucleotides read TGCGCCAGCAGCCTAGGAACCGGGACAGGGAACAACGAGCAGTACTTC. The chain uses TRBV4-1 and TRBJ2-7; 9 bases are shared with TRBD1. Germline CDR1 MGHRA, CDR2 YSYEKL. The J segment lost 5 bases and the V segment lost 4 bases, leaving 12 bases of the junction unmatched. CDR3 length equals 16 residues.

This rearrangement joins TRBV11-1 to TRBJ2-7; D gene unclear. Germline CDR1 reads SGHAT; CDR2 reads FQDESV (reference sequence). The CDR3 has 13 amino acids. Trimming took 5 bases from V and 2 from J, leaving 10 bases between them. The DNA for the CDR3 is TGTGCCAGCAGCACCCCCCCGGCCTACGAGCAGTACTTC. It translates to CASSTPPAYEQYF.

The chain uses TRBV11-2 and TRBJ2-7; 10 bases agree with TRBD1. The CDR3 runs to 14 residues. Per germline, CDR1 SGHAT and CDR2 FQNNGV. Germline trimming cut 1 base from V and 5 bases from J; bases unmatched to any gene: 2. CDR3 amino acids: CASSLAGTGDEQYF. The DNA of the CDR3 is TGTGCCAGCAGCTTAGCGGGGACAGGGGACGAGCAGTACTTC.

The chain links TRBV10-2 to TRBJ1-6; D is undetermined. Germline V gene sequence: CDR1 WSHSY, CDR2 SAAADI. Trimming took off 3 bases at V and 0 bases at J, with 3 bases between the two ends. This CDR3 has 14 amino acids. The CDR3 DNA reads TGCGCCAGCAGTGACAGCTCCTATAATTCACCCCTCCACTTT. The encoded protein is CASSDSSYNSPLHF.

This chain links TRBV29-1 with TRBJ1-4; D is unclear. This CDR3 contains 14 residues. V lost 8 bases and J 3 bases, leaving 16 bases between the germline ends. The germline CDR1 and CDR2 sequences are SQVTM and ANQGSEA. This CDR3 reads CSNRPGGSNEKLFF. CDR3 coding DNA: TGCAGCAACCGCCCGGGCGGATCTAATGAAAAACTGTTTTTT.

The gene calls are TRBV4-1 and TRBJ2-7, with unresolved D. Germline loops: CDR1 MGHRA, CDR2 YSYEKL. With 1 base removed from V and 3 bases from J, the gap between germline ends came to 10 bases. The CDR3 length is 14 residues. CDR3 sequence reads: CASSQVFGGYEQYF. As DNA, the CDR3 is TGCGCCAGCAGCCAAGTGTTCGGCGGCTACGAGCAGTACTTC.

This chain connects TRBV9 to TRBJ2-5; a weak D match, TRBD1 (6 bases). Trimming shortened V by 0 bases and J by 5 bases, and 14 bases separated the two germline ends. The CDR3 totals 15 residues. Germline loops: CDR1 SGDLS, CDR2 YYNGEE. The CDR3 loop reads CASSVATGTVETQYF. In nucleotides, the CDR3 is TGTGCCAGCAGCGTAGCCACAGGGACGGTCGAGACCCAGTACTTC. Based on the CDR3 plus reference TRBV9 and TRBJ2-5, the full variable domain is DSGVTQTPKHLITATGQRVTLRCSPRSGDLSVYWYQQSLDQGLQFLIQYYNGEERAKGNILERFSAQQFPDLHSELNLSSLELGDSALYFCASSVATGTVETQYFGPGTRLLVL.

Comment on this clone: Other DNA variants within this sample encode the same CDR3. The chain joins TRBV29-1 to TRBJ2-1; D is possibly TRBD2 (5 bases). Germline V lookup: CDR1 SQVTM, CDR2 ANQGSEA. Trimming took off 3 bases at V and 1 base at J, with 7 bases between the two ends. The CDR3 has 13 residues. CDR3 loop: CSVERDSYNEQFF. The CDR3 bases are TGCAGCGTTGAGAGGGATTCCTACAATGAGCAGTTCTTC.

The CDR3 DNA reads TGTGCCAGCAGCTTAGAGGACGCTGAAGCTTTCTTT. Its translation: CASSLEDAEAFF. This chain connects TRBV7-9 to TRBJ1-1; D is uncertain. Trimming took 1 base from V and 6 from J, leaving 6 bases between them. Looked up from germline, CDR1 is SEHNR and CDR2 is FQNEAQ (reference sequence). This CDR3 is 12 amino acids long. The complete variable domain, with remaining parts taken from reference TRBV7-9 and TRBJ1-1, reads DTGVSQNPRHKITKRGQNVTFRCDPISEHNRLYWYRQTLGQGPEFLTYFQNEAQLEKSRLLSDRFSAERPKGSFSTLEIQRTEQGDSAMYLCASSLEDAEAFFGQGTRLTVV.